This TCR beta chain was recorded in a study of graft-versus-host responses after intestinal transplantation. This clone was counted a single time. What it recognizes is unknown. Method: immunoSEQ multiplex PCR; TCRdb's copy keeps in-frame clones and lacks some. This sample yields over 45,000 clones, of which around 92% are seen a single time; around 0.38% belongs to the top ten. CDR3 size: 14 residues. The V and J ends lost 4 bases and 10 bases respectively, with 19 bases between them. Germline V gene sequence: CDR1 KGHSH, CDR2 LQKENI. This rearrangement joins TRBV18 to TRBJ1-2; perhaps TRBD1 as D (6 bases). The sample here was unstimulated CD4+ T cells sorted from spleen or lymph node cells, taken before transplant. This clonotype originated in a human donor who was the organ donor for an intestinal transplant. This chain's CDR3 is CASSRDTPKRDYTF. The CDR3, as DNA: TGTGCCAGCTCACGGGACACCCCAAAGAGAGACTACACCTTC. Based on the CDR3 plus reference TRBV18 and TRBJ1-2, the full variable domain is NAGVMQNPRHLVRRRGQEARLRCSPMKGHSHVYWYRQLPEEGLKFMVYLQKENIIDESGMPKERFSAEFPKEGPSILRIQQVVRGDSAAYFCASSRDTPKRDYTFGSGTRLTVV.